The 20 T cell receptor beta chains below all came from one sample that was sequenced in a study of PD-1 blockade in classical Hodgkin lymphoma. Repertoires were generated with immunoSEQ multiplex PCR, while TCRdb's copy carries only in-frame clones and drops some. The sample records 150,000 or so clones, around four fifths being singletons. No patient escaped relapse after autologous stem cell transplantation, and brentuximab vedotin exposure varied. The starting material was peripheral blood mononuclear cells (PBMCs), obtained before the second cycle of nivolumab. Receptor source: a human donor with classical Hodgkin lymphoma.

V gene TRBV7-9 combines with J gene TRBJ2-1, with 12 bases fitting TRBD2. This CDR3 is 16 amino acids long. Germline CDR1 is SEHNR and CDR2 is FQNEAQ (reference sequence). After removal of 7 bases from V and 0 bases from J, the junction contained 4 bases not matched to a gene. The CDR3, as DNA: TGTGCCAGCAAAGCTAGCGGGGGGGCCTCCTACAATGAGCAGTTCTTC. Amino acid sequence: CASKASGGASYNEQFF.

This rearrangement joins TRBV18 to TRBJ2-7; 11 nucleotides align to TRBD2. CDR1 is KGHSH, CDR2 LQKENI, per germline. The CDR3 extends over 15 amino acids. The junction had 3 bases not matched to a gene; V was cut back by 2 bases and J by 3 bases. The CDR3 nucleotides are TGTGCCAGCTCACCAATGGGACTAGCGGACTACGAGCAGTACTTC. The encoded protein is CASSPMGLADYEQYF.

The J gene is TRBJ2-7, the V gene TRBV28; the D gene is possibly TRBD2 (5 bases). The CDR3 is made up of 15 amino acids. Trimming cost V 6 bases and J 5 bases, with 20 bases left between them. CDR1 is MDHEN, CDR2 SYDVKM, per germline. In nucleotides, the CDR3 is TGTGCCAGCAGCCCCCATGCGAGCCCGCGGGACGAGCAGTACTTC. Translated, it gives CASSPHASPRDEQYF.

The V and J genes are TRBV5-1 and TRBJ2-7; TRBD1 is a possible D gene (6 bases). V shed 4 bases and J shed 6 bases, with 17 bases lying between them. Germline CDR1 SGHRS, CDR2 YFSETQ. CDR3 length equals 14 residues. As DNA, the CDR3 is TGCGCCAGCAGCCCTGCTCCGGGACATAGCGAGCAGTACTTC. Its translation: CASSPAPGHSEQYF.

The chain couples TRBV6-5 to TRBJ1-1, with D possibly TRBD1 on 5 matching bases. The V and J ends lost 5 bases and 1 base respectively, with 11 bases between them. Germline assignment: CDR1 MNHEY and CDR2 SVGAGI. The CDR3 contains 14 residues. The CDR3 spells CASSRGGGNTEAFF. CDR3 bases: TGTGCCAGCAGTCGGGGGGGTGGGAACACTGAAGCTTTCTTT.

The V call is TRBV19, the J call TRBJ1-6; TRBD1 matches at 10 bases. The V gene's germline CDR1 is LNHDA and CDR2 SQIVND (reference sequence). This CDR3 contains 17 residues. The V and J ends lost 3 bases and 7 bases, in that order; junction bases with no gene match: 9. The CDR3: CASSIAHGTGVNSPLHF. The CDR3 nucleotides read TGTGCCAGTAGTATCGCCCACGGGACAGGGGTCAATTCACCCCTCCACTTT. The variable domain in full, with the rest retrieved from reference TRBV19 and TRBJ1-6, is DGGITQSPKYLFRKEGQNVTLSCEQNLNHDAMYWYRQDPGQGLRLIYYSQIVNDFQKGDIAEGYSVSREKKESFPLTVTSAQKNPTAFYLCASSIAHGTGVNSPLHFGNGTRLTVT.

The V call is TRBV7-6, the J call TRBJ2-3; 11 bases are shared with TRBD2. The CDR3 sequence is 16 residues long. Per the germline V gene, CDR1 is SGHVS and CDR2 is FNYEAQ. With V trimmed by 1 base and J by 4 bases, 4 bases remained unmatched. This CDR3 reads CASSLELAGVPDTQYF. The DNA of the CDR3 is TGTGCCAGCAGCTTAGAACTAGCGGGGGTCCCAGATACGCAGTATTTT.

The chain employs TRBV4-2 and TRBJ2-1, with 7 nucleotides matching TRBD2. This CDR3 is 15 amino acids long. V lost 0 bases to trimming and J lost 7 bases; unmatched junction nucleotides: 6. Germline assignment: CDR1 LGHNA and CDR2 YNFKEQ. As DNA, the CDR3 is TGTGCCAGCAGCCAAGAGTCCCTAGCGGATAATGAGCAGTTCTTC. Translating it yields CASSQESLADNEQFF.

The rearrangement joins TRBV9 to TRBJ2-4, with TRBD2 matching 8 bases. This CDR3 contains 14 residues. Germline trimming cut 3 bases from V and 7 bases from J; bases unmatched to any gene: 6. Germline CDR1 and CDR2: SGDLS and YYNGEE. CDR3 amino acids: CASSAGTRVNIQYF. The DNA of the CDR3 is TGTGCCAGCAGCGCGGGGACTAGAGTGAACATTCAGTACTTC.

The chain recombines TRBV6-1 with TRBJ1-3; D gene uncertain. V dropped 4 bases and J dropped 3 bases, with 7 bases sitting between them. There are 13 residues in the CDR3. CDR1 and CDR2 (germline): MNHNS, SASEGT. In DNA form, the CDR3 reads TGTGCCAGCAGTGGCTGGTTTGGAAACACCATATATTTT. It translates to CASSGWFGNTIYF.

This clone showed up just once. J is TRBJ1-2 and V is TRBV5-6; perhaps TRBD1 as D (6 bases). With 4 bases removed from V and 4 bases from J, the gap between germline ends came to 14 bases. The germline V gene has CDR1 SGHDT and CDR2 YYEEEE. This CDR3 has 14 amino acids. CDR3 DNA: TGTGCCAGCAGCCCGGGGGGCCCTATCTATGGCTACACCTTC. As protein: CASSPGGPIYGYTF.

This clone was seen just once. The V and J genes are TRBV2 and TRBJ1-6; D remains ambiguous. The CDR3 length is 12 residues. The germline gives CDR1 SNHLY, CDR2 FYNNEI. V was trimmed by 3 bases and J by 13 bases, leaving 10 bases between them. The CDR3 DNA reads TGTGCCAGCAGTGAGCCCAGGCTTCCCCTCCACTTT. Amino acid sequence: CASSEPRLPLHF.

The rearrangement uses TRBV28 and TRBJ1-1; D is unresolved. Germline V gene lookup returns CDR1 MDHEN and CDR2 SYDVKM. V dropped 1 base and J dropped 0 bases, with 9 bases sitting between them. This CDR3 region has 15 residues. The CDR3 bases are TGTGCCAGCAGTTTATTAGGGAGCATGAACACTGAAGCTTTCTTT. Protein sequence: CASSLLGSMNTEAFF.

The chain is built from TRBV5-8 and TRBJ2-7; no firm D call. Germline V CDR1 and CDR2: SGHTS, YDEGEE. V was pared by 0 bases and J by 3 bases, with 4 bases between. This CDR3 has 12 residues. The CDR3 sequence is CASSLAYYEQYF. CDR3 nucleotides: TGTGCCAGCAGCTTGGCGTACTACGAGCAGTACTTC.

The CDR3 bases are TGTGCCAGCAGTGGGAGGGGTGGGGCCTACGAGCAGTACTTC. It codes for CASSGRGGAYEQYF. This chain links TRBV25-1 with TRBJ2-7, with TRBD2 as a possible D gene (6 bases). Per the germline V gene, CDR1 is MGHDK and CDR2 is SYGVNS. Trimming shortened V by 4 bases and J by 2 bases, and 12 bases separated the two germline ends. The CDR3 sequence is 14 residues long.

This chain links TRBV7-3 with TRBJ2-3; 9 nucleotides match TRBD1. CDR1 and CDR2 (germline): SGHTA, FQGTGA. Losses at the gene ends were 5 bases for V and 8 bases for J; bases not matched to a gene: 14. The CDR3 runs 16 residues. In DNA, the CDR3 is TGTGCCAGCAGCGTCGAGCTGGGACAGGGACCTGTTACGCAGTATTTT. The encoded protein is CASSVELGQGPVTQYF.

This chain connects TRBV27 to TRBJ2-3; D is unclear. This CDR3 contains 14 residues. The V gene lost 6 bases and the J gene lost 2 bases, with 12 bases spanning the gap. CDR1 is MNHEY, CDR2 SMNVEV, per germline (reference sequence). The CDR3 spells CASSSFGDTDTQYF. The CDR3 DNA is TGTGCCAGCAGCTCATTTGGGGACACAGATACGCAGTATTTT.

V and J are TRBV7-9 and TRBJ2-1; 8 bases are a match to TRBD2. The CDR3 is 16 amino acids. Trimming took 1 base from V and 4 from J; bases not matched to a gene: 6. Per the germline V gene, CDR1 is SEHNR and CDR2 is FQNEAQ (reference sequence). This chain's CDR3 is CASSLGAGTRYNEQFF. The CDR3 DNA sequence: TGTGCCAGCAGCTTAGGAGCCGGGACTAGGTACAATGAGCAGTTCTTC.

This clone was seen once. The same CDR3 is also encoded by other DNA sequences in this sample. The chain recombines TRBV7-8 with TRBJ2-7; D is possibly TRBD1 (6 bases). CDR3 length: 15 amino acids. V gave up 1 base and J gave up 1 base, with 11 bases separating them. Germline CDR1 and CDR2: SGHVS and FQNEAQ. This chain's CDR3 is CASSLGRGSSYEQYF. CDR3 DNA: TGTGCCAGCAGCTTAGGCAGGGGATCTTCCTACGAGCAGTACTTC.

V and J are TRBV7-2 and TRBJ2-7; unclear D gene. Germline loops: CDR1 SGHTA, CDR2 FQGNSA. There are 14 residues in the CDR3. V lost 0 bases and J lost 6, with 12 bases in between. CDR3 loop: CASSLAGSFREQYF. The CDR3 nucleotides read TGTGCCAGCAGCTTAGCGGGATCTTTCCGCGAGCAGTACTTC. The full variable domain, completed using reference TRBV7-2 and TRBJ2-7, is GAGVSQSPSNKVTEKGKDVELRCDPISGHTALYWYRQSLGQGLEFLIYFQGNSAPDKSGLPSDRFSAERTGGSVSTLTIQRTQQEDSAVYLCASSLAGSFREQYFGPGTRLTVT.